This entry lists 32 T cell receptor beta chains sequenced from one sample in a study of response to subunit inactivated influenza vaccine. TCRdb re-analysed the RT-PCR reads in MiXCR, keeping a single row per CDR3 protein. The sample includes 400,000 to 650,000 distinct CDR3 sequences, approximately 6.9% of them seen just once. The starting material was PBMCs from blood, obtained 23 months after vaccination. These receptors were obtained from a man between 50 and 75 years old who received an inactivated influenza vaccine.

The chain recombines TRBV15 with TRBJ2-7, with D hard to call. The CDR3 length is 13 residues. The V gene's germline CDR1 is LNHNV and CDR2 YYDKDF (reference sequence). The germline V and J ends were trimmed by 1 base and 6 bases, with 10 bases remaining between them. The CDR3 bases are TGTGCCACCAGCAGAGCCCCGCTAGGCGAGCAGTACTTC. This translates into CATSRAPLGEQYF.

The rearrangement uses TRBV27 and TRBJ2-2; the match to TRBD2 covers 7 bases. This CDR3 spans 17 amino acids. The V gene's germline CDR1 is MNHEY and CDR2 SMNVEV (reference sequence). V lost 4 bases to trimming and J lost 6 bases; unmatched junction nucleotides: 14. The DNA for the CDR3 is TGTGCCAGCAGTTCCCTTACGCGGACTAGTCCGGCCGGGGAGCTGTTTTTT. It is translated as CASSSLTRTSPAGELFF.

This clonotype showed up just a few times. This chain joins TRBV28 and TRBJ2-7; 9 bases map to TRBD1. CDR1 is MDHEN, CDR2 SYDVKM, per germline. The trim removed 3 bases at V and 3 bases at J, leaving 6 bases unmatched. This CDR3 comprises 15 residues. The CDR3 reads CASSFIGTGYYEQYF. CDR3 DNA sequence: TGTGCCAGCAGTTTTATCGGGACAGGGTACTACGAGCAGTACTTC.

This chain links TRBV5-1 with TRBJ2-4; D not certain. From germline, CDR1 is SGHRS and CDR2 YFSETQ. The CDR3 is made up of 17 amino acids. Trimming left V 1 base short and J 0 bases short, with 14 bases between. The CDR3 protein is CASSLFGATLAKNIQYF. Written as DNA, the CDR3 is TGCGCCAGCAGCTTGTTCGGAGCCACTCTAGCCAAAAACATTCAGTACTTC.

This clonotype was counted only a few times. The genes are TRBV9 and TRBJ2-7, with D hard to call. Trimming cost V 2 bases and J 7 bases, with 13 bases left between them. Germline V gene data show CDR1 as SGDLS and CDR2 as YYNGEE. The CDR3 consists of 13 residues. CDR3 nucleotide sequence: TGTGCCAGCAGCGTCTCCTTGAGCTCGGAGCAGTACTTC. Its translation is CASSVSLSSEQYF. The full variable domain, in which reference TRBV9 and TRBJ2-7 provide the parts outside the CDR3, is DSGVTQTPKHLITATGQRVTLRCSPRSGDLSVYWYQQSLDQGLQFLIQYYNGEERAKGNILERFSAQQFPDLHSELNLSSLELGDSALYFCASSVSLSSEQYFGPGTRLTVT.

This clonotype was counted a few times. The chain couples TRBV7-2 to TRBJ2-7; TRBD2 matches 7 bases. This CDR3 contains 15 residues. In germline, CDR1 is SGHTA, CDR2 FQGNSA. Trimming took 5 bases from V and 0 from J; bases not matched to a gene: 7. This CDR3 is CASSHHGGSSYEQYF. The CDR3 nucleotides read TGTGCCAGCAGCCACCACGGCGGGAGCTCCTACGAGCAGTACTTC.

In this sample, this clonotype turned up a few times. The chain joins TRBV6-6 to TRBJ2-3; no clear D gene. The CDR3 contains 13 residues. In germline, CDR1 is MNHNY, CDR2 SVGAGI (reference sequence). V gave up 6 bases and J gave up 6 bases, with 13 bases separating them. The CDR3: CASRGQARDTQYF. Here the CDR3 DNA reads TGTGCCAGCAGGGGTCAGGCCAGGGATACGCAGTATTTT.

The gene calls are TRBV6-1 and TRBJ2-5; TRBD1 aligns across 10 bases. CDR1 MNHNS and CDR2 SASEGT come from the germline V gene. The V segment lost 11 bases and the J segment 5 bases; nucleotides outside the gene matches: 14. The CDR3 is made up of 15 amino acids. CDR3 nucleotide sequence: TGTGCCGGGGGGTCAAAGACAGGGGGCTTGGAGACCCAGTACTTC. Protein product: CAGGSKTGGLETQYF.

There are a few counts of this clonotype. In DNA, the CDR3 is TGTGCCACCAGCGGGGGGACAGGGATCTACGAGCAGTACTTC. Translating gives CATSGGTGIYEQYF. The chain carries TRBV15 and TRBJ2-7, with 9 positions matching TRBD1. Germline V lookup: CDR1 LNHNV, CDR2 YYDKDF (reference sequence). The CDR3 covers 14 residues. J was trimmed by 3 bases and V by 5 bases; bases with no gene match: 5.

CDR3: CSASGGQETQYF. Written as DNA, the CDR3 is TGCAGTGCTAGCGGAGGGCAAGAGACCCAGTACTTC. V and J are TRBV20-1 and TRBJ2-5, with a weak D call TRBD2 (6 bases). Germline values: CDR1 DFQATT, CDR2 SNEGSKA (reference sequence). Between the trimmed V and J ends, which lost 3 bases and 2 bases, there was a span of 7 bases. The CDR3 extends over 12 amino acids.

This clonotype was recorded a few times. The V and J genes are TRBV11-1 and TRBJ2-1, with no clear D. V was clipped by 3 bases and J by 5 bases, with 17 bases between them. In germline, CDR1 is SGHAT, CDR2 FQDESV (reference sequence). The CDR3 covers 16 residues. CDR3 sequence (DNA): TGTGCCAGCAGCTTCGGAGCGTCCCTCCTCGACAATGAGCAGTTCTTC. Protein: CASSFGASLLDNEQFF.

Note on this clonotype: A read error may explain this, as a much larger clone is one base away. This chain connects TRBV29-1 to TRBJ2-1, with TRBD1 matching over 8 bases. Trimming at V came to 3 bases and at J to 7 bases, leaving 8 bases not matched to a gene. The CDR3 covers 14 residues. Germline V CDR1 and CDR2: SQVTM, ANQGSEA. As DNA, the CDR3 is TGCAGCGTTGAGGGACAGGTGAGATTAAATGAGCAGTTCTTC. It translates to CSVEGQVRLNEQFF.

This clonotype was seen more than once but under ten times. This chain links TRBV5-1 with TRBJ1-1, with D unclear. This CDR3 contains 11 residues. Trimming stripped 4 bases from V and 10 bases from J, with 11 bases between. The V gene's germline CDR1 is SGHRS and CDR2 YFSETQ. Here the CDR3 DNA reads TGCGCCAGCAGCGAAGGGTACGCAGCTTTCTTT. Encoded protein: CASSEGYAAFF.

This clonotype has ten or more counts. V gene TRBV11-2 combines with J gene TRBJ2-7; tentative D call: TRBD1 (5 bases). The CDR3 is 15 residues long. Germline V gene sequence: CDR1 SGHAT, CDR2 FQNNGV. Trimming stripped 1 base from V and 2 bases from J, with 12 bases between. The CDR3 DNA sequence: TGTGCCAGCAGCTTAGTGGGTGACAGAACCTACGAGCAGTACTTC. Protein sequence: CASSLVGDRTYEQYF.

J is TRBJ2-5 and V is TRBV28; 10 positions match TRBD1. Per the germline V gene, CDR1 is MDHEN and CDR2 is SYDVKM. This CDR3 has 16 amino acids. Germline trimming cut 3 bases from V and 5 bases from J; bases unmatched to any gene: 9. The CDR3 DNA follows: TGTGCCAGCAGTTTTGAGGGACAGGGGTTATGGGAGACCCAGTACTTC. Amino acid sequence: CASSFEGQGLWETQYF. The variable domain in full, with the rest retrieved from reference TRBV28 and TRBJ2-5, is DVKVTQSSRYLVKRTGEKVFLECVQDMDHENMFWYRQDPGLGLRLIYFSYDVKMKEKGDIPEGYSVSREKKERFSLILESASTNQTSMYLCASSFEGQGLWETQYFGPGTRLLVL.

The chain employs TRBV12-3 or TRBV12-4 and TRBJ1-3; TRBD1 is a possible D gene (6 bases). This CDR3 has 14 residues. Trimming took 7 bases from V and 8 from J, leaving 18 bases between them. Here the CDR3 DNA reads TGTGCCAGCACCCTCTGGGGGGGGCAGGACACCATATATTTT. Translated: CASTLWGGQDTIYF.

This clonotype has ten or more counts. This rearrangement joins TRBV5-1 to TRBJ2-6; D gene uncertain. In germline, CDR1 is SGHRS, CDR2 YFSETQ. The CDR3 extends over 15 amino acids. Trimming shortened V by 5 bases and J by 1 base, and 10 bases separated the two germline ends. CDR3 nucleotide sequence: TGCGCCAGCAGAGTTGATGGTTCTGGGGCCAACGTCCTGACTTTC. This gives the protein CASRVDGSGANVLTF.

A few counts support this clonotype. The rearrangement uses TRBV2 and TRBJ2-2; 8 bases match TRBD2. Germline trimming cut 6 bases from V and 7 bases from J; bases unmatched to any gene: 10. Germline V gene sequence: CDR1 SNHLY, CDR2 FYNNEI. CDR3 length: 15 residues. In nucleotides, the CDR3 is TGTGCCAGCAGGACGGGCGGGAGGATGGTCGGGGAGCTGTTTTTT. Amino acid sequence: CASRTGGRMVGELFF.

The chain recombines TRBV15 with TRBJ2-3, with 11 bases aligning to TRBD2. The length of the CDR3 is 17 residues. The V gene's germline CDR1 is LNHNV and CDR2 YYDKDF (reference sequence). Trimming took 5 bases from V and 2 from J; bases not matched to a gene: 9. The CDR3 spells CATSLVSGLAVTDTQYF. CDR3 sequence (DNA): TGTGCCACCAGCCTCGTTTCGGGACTAGCGGTCACAGATACGCAGTATTTT.

This clonotype appeared a few times. This chain joins TRBV7-7 and TRBJ2-5; D uncertain. In germline, CDR1 is SSHAT, CDR2 FNYEAQ (reference sequence). CDR3 length: 13 amino acids. The V end was cut by 2 bases, the J end by 7 bases, with 11 bases between. CDR3 loop: CASSLSAPGTQYF. CDR3 nucleotides: TGTGCCAGCAGCTTAAGTGCACCTGGGACCCAGTACTTC.

This clonotype has ten or more counts. V is TRBV4-3 and J is TRBJ2-1, with 8 bases lining up with TRBD2. CDR1 is LGHNA, CDR2 YSLEER, per germline. Trimming removed 1 base from V and 9 bases from J; junction bases left unmatched: 5. This CDR3 region has 14 residues. CDR3 nucleotide sequence: TGCGCCAGCAGCCAAGGTTTAGCGGGAAGTGAGCAGTTCTTC. Its translation is CASSQGLAGSEQFF.

This clonotype has ten or more counts. V gene TRBV10-3 combines with J gene TRBJ2-3, with TRBD1 matching over 7 bases. The V gene end was trimmed by 4 bases and the J gene end by 5 bases; junction bases not matched to a gene: 6. Germline CDR1 ENHRY, CDR2 SYGVKD. This CDR3 is built from 14 residues. CDR3 loop: CAISVEGAQDTQYF. As DNA, the CDR3 is TGTGCCATCAGTGTAGAGGGGGCGCAAGATACGCAGTATTTT.

The chain couples TRBV29-1 to TRBJ2-1; a possible D gene is TRBD2 (5 bases). V lost 6 bases to trimming and J lost 1 base, with 13 bases between them. Germline loops: CDR1 SQVTM, CDR2 ANQGSEA. The CDR3 is 14 residues long. The CDR3 protein is CSVADFSSYNEQFF. In nucleotides, the CDR3 is TGCAGCGTCGCGGACTTTAGTTCCTACAATGAGCAGTTCTTC.

The table lists this clonotype with many counts. V gene TRBV28 combines with J gene TRBJ2-7, with D possibly being TRBD1 (6 bases). V lost 5 bases, J lost 0 bases, and 11 bases lay in between. The V gene's germline CDR1 is MDHEN and CDR2 SYDVKM. The CDR3 consists of 14 residues. CDR3 residues: CASSPLDSSYEQYF. CDR3 in DNA: TGTGCCAGCAGTCCTCTGGACAGCTCCTACGAGCAGTACTTC.

This rearrangement joins TRBV7-2 to TRBJ2-3; D is uncertain. The V end lost 2 bases, the J end lost 2 bases, and 17 bases lay between the germline ends. From germline, CDR1 is SGHTA and CDR2 FQGNSA. The CDR3 extends over 17 amino acids. CDR3 in amino acids: CASSLFSQVGFTDTQYF. CDR3 bases: TGTGCCAGCAGCTTATTTTCGCAAGTAGGATTCACAGATACGCAGTATTTT.

This chain joins TRBV7-3 and TRBJ2-3, with 9 positions matching TRBD2. The V gene's germline CDR1 is SGHTA and CDR2 FQGTGA. This CDR3 has 17 amino acids. J lost 5 bases, V lost 0 bases, and 9 bases had no gene match. CDR3 sequence reads: CASSLTPSAGGGDTQYF. The CDR3 DNA reads as TGTGCCAGCAGCTTAACGCCCTCTGCGGGAGGGGGAGATACGCAGTATTTT. Variable domain in full (rest from reference TRBV7-3 and TRBJ2-3): GAGVSQTPSNKVTEKGKYVELRCDPISGHTALYWYRQSLGQGPEFLIYFQGTGAADDSGLPNDRFFAVRPEGSVSTLKIQRTERGDSAVYLCASSLTPSAGGGDTQYFGPGTRLTVL.

There are many counts of this clonotype. V gene TRBV2 combines with J gene TRBJ1-2; 9 bases map to TRBD1. The length of the CDR3 is 13 residues. Germline lookup yields CDR1 SNHLY and CDR2 FYNNEI. V was pared by 6 bases and J by 7 bases, with 6 bases of the junction left unmatched. The DNA of the CDR3 is TGTGCCAGCAGGGAACAGGGGGCGGGTGGCTACACCTTC. Residues: CASREQGAGGYTF.

This clonotype showed up many times. The genes are TRBV4-1 and TRBJ1-2; weak D call: TRBD1 (6 bases). The CDR3 has 14 amino acids. Trimming removed 3 bases from V and 4 bases from J, with 12 bases in between. Germline CDR1 is MGHRA and CDR2 is YSYEKL. The CDR3 here is CASSQRTGSYGYTF. The CDR3 region has the DNA TGCGCCAGCAGCCAGCGCACAGGGTCCTATGGCTACACCTTC.

The V gene is TRBV2, the J gene TRBJ1-4; D unclear. Looked up from germline, CDR1 is SNHLY and CDR2 is FYNNEI. The ends were cut back, 8 bases at V and 7 bases at J, with 11 bases in the middle. The CDR3 totals 12 residues. The CDR3 nucleotides read TGTGCCAGCCGGCAGGATAGTGAAAAACTGTTTTTT. This codes for CASRQDSEKLFF.

This clonotype was recorded at least ten times. The rearrangement joins TRBV27 to TRBJ2-3; TRBD1 matches 8 bases. Looked up from germline, CDR1 is MNHEY and CDR2 is SMNVEV (reference sequence). The V gene end was trimmed by 5 bases and the J gene end by 6 bases; junction bases not matched to a gene: 16. There are 17 residues in the CDR3. This chain's CDR3 is CASSPWGTGDMIDTQYF. The CDR3 DNA follows: TGTGCCAGCAGTCCCTGGGGGACAGGAGATATGATTGATACGCAGTATTTT.

This clonotype was counted between two and nine times. The chain combines TRBV20-1 with TRBJ2-1, with D uncertain. Between the trimmed V and J ends, which lost 1 base and 4 bases, there was a span of 11 bases. The CDR3 runs 14 residues. Per the germline V gene, CDR1 is DFQATT and CDR2 is SNEGSKA (reference sequence). Here the CDR3 DNA reads TGCAGTGCTAGAGTCCGGGTTGGGTACAATGAGCAGTTCTTC. This sequence encodes CSARVRVGYNEQFF.

This clonotype has ten or more counts. The chain couples TRBV10-2 to TRBJ2-7; maybe TRBD2 (5 bases). Between the trimmed V and J ends, which lost 8 bases and 5 bases, there was a span of 16 bases. The CDR3 is 13 residues long. Germline values: CDR1 WSHSY, CDR2 SAAADI. This CDR3 reads CASLGNFFHEQYF. The CDR3 DNA follows: TGCGCCAGCCTCGGGAATTTTTTCCACGAGCAGTACTTC.